This note documents a single TCR beta chain sequence. Its antigen remains unknown. With 5 bases removed from V and 9 bases from J, the gap between germline ends came to 17 bases. Germline loops: CDR1 SGHVS, CDR2 FQNEAQ. The CDR3 is 14 residues long. The data belong to a study of cytomegalovirus exposure and HLA in healthy donors. Overall study context: Counted in an early data release were approximately 85 million unique TCRs from HLA-typed donors.

Study-wide points: A few V segments could not be told apart, such as TRBV6-2 and TRBV6-3, and were left out. Later on, a genetic analysis was performed. It linked a missense variant in DCLRE1C with V- and J-gene trimming of TCR beta.

Amplification used 60 Vbeta primers and 13 Jbeta primers. Clones were read by immunoSEQ multiplex PCR, and TCRdb kept only the in-frame ones, dropping some. The sample yields 140,000 or so clones, around 75% seen once. This TCR came from a woman in her thirties in good health and CMV-seronegative. The chain links TRBV7-8 to TRBJ2-1, with D perhaps TRBD2 (5 bases). Sequencing used PBMCs. The CDR3 DNA sequence: TGTGCCAGCAGCCCCAAGCCGCGGGTCATTGAGCAGTTCTTC. It specifies CASSPKPRVIEQFF.